Listed below are T cell receptor beta chains from one sample, sequenced in a study of control samples from healthy donors and cancer patients. Clones were sequenced by immunoSEQ multiplex PCR, and TCRdb holds only the in-frame ones, with some missing. The table records approximately 97,000 clones, around four fifths of them present only once. The material sequenced was blood. Receptors were obtained from a man aged 30 to 39 in good health. The CDR3 runs from the conserved cysteine through the conserved F or W. Fields, in order: J gene, clone size, V gene, CDR3 protein. Expanded clones get a size class; other rows say once, few or many, or leave the size out.

>TRBJ1-2|.|TRBV19
CARNGAGKKGYTF
>TRBJ2-1|.|TRBV21-1
CASSKAGDRAKEQFF
>TRBJ1-1|.|TRBV7-2
CASSPRWTEAFF
>TRBJ1-1|.|TRBV11-3
CASSSRGTENTEAFF
>TRBJ2-3|few|TRBV5-1
CASSLVGYTDTQYF
>TRBJ1-2|.|TRBV5-4
CASSLGSQGRGYGYTF
>TRBJ2-5|once|TRBV25-1
CASSETGNFRTQYF
>TRBJ1-1|.|TRBV6-5
CASRTYQGANTEAFF
>TRBJ2-7|.|TRBV29-1
CSVAQGQGSYEQYF
>TRBJ2-3|.|TRBV5-1
CASSTSTGADTQYF
>TRBJ1-5|.|TRBV6-5
CASSRDRGSNQPQHF
>TRBJ2-7|once|TRBV7-9
CASSLVGGTYEQYF
>TRBJ2-4|.|TRBV28
CASSFGGPRQNIQYF
>TRBJ1-2|.|TRBV19
CASRLEGPKGGYTF
>TRBJ2-7|.|TRBV27
CASSLSSEGPYEQYF
>TRBJ1-6|few|TRBV6-5
CASRHGGSPLHF
>TRBJ2-3|.|TRBV5-1
CASSFGDYTDTQYF
>TRBJ1-6|.|TRBV19
CASKEAGGTYNSPLHF
>TRBJ1-3|.|TRBV30
CAWNARPHSGNTIYF
>TRBJ1-5|.|TRBV6-5
CASSGEISNQPQHF
>TRBJ2-1|.|TRBV5-1
CASSPGHSTEEQFF
>TRBJ1-1|.|TRBV7-9
CASSLRVMGGRAEAFF
>TRBJ2-7|.|TRBV7-9
CASSFNDRGDEQYF
>TRBJ2-5|few|TRBV19
CASSTSETQYF
>TRBJ1-3|.|TRBV19
CASTLGQGAGNTIYF
>TRBJ1-6|.|TRBV28
CASTAGGNSPLHF
>TRBJ2-1|.|TRBV30
CAWEGLAGGSSYNEQFF
>TRBJ1-1|.|TRBV5-6
CASSLYGQGSTEAFF
>TRBJ1-3|.|TRBV2
CASSQDSSGNTIYF
>TRBJ2-2|.|TRBV11-3
CASSDNTGELFF
>TRBJ1-5|.|TRBV30
CAWSRQSNQPQHF
>TRBJ1-2|.|TRBV6-5
CASSYQGIYGYTF
>TRBJ1-2|.|TRBV18
CASSPEFSRTNYGYTF
>TRBJ1-5|.|TRBV7-9
CASSLGPGNQPQHF
>TRBJ2-3|.|TRBV27
CASSSHPRLAGGRGTDTQYF
>TRBJ2-2|.|TRBV30
CAWRPGRGTGELFF
>TRBJ2-7|.|TRBV5-1
CASSLEGTGNYEQYF
>TRBJ2-7|.|TRBV19
CASIEGGGFYEQYF
>TRBJ1-1|.|TRBV5-1
CASSFTEPMNTEAFF
>TRBJ2-5|.|TRBV20-1
CSAERRETQYF
>TRBJ2-3|.|TRBV3-1/TRBV3-2
CASSHSRSDTQYF
>TRBJ2-2|once|TRBV19
CASTSGGLSLFF
>TRBJ1-2|.|TRBV12-3/TRBV12-4
CASSSSGDYGYTF
>TRBJ1-4|.|TRBV5-5
CASSLVVGQMNEKLFF
>TRBJ2-7|.|TRBV30
CALSGTTSYEQYF
>TRBJ1-5|.|TRBV19
CASSKQRLNQPQHF